These 20 T cell receptor beta chains came from one sample sequenced in a study of blood T cell repertoires in COVID-19. The data were produced by immunoSEQ multiplex PCR, yet TCRdb's version contains in-frame clones alone and is incomplete. Among under 450,000 clones listed, around 88% were seen once. The sample taken for sequencing was peripheral blood. The receptors stem from a woman between 45 and 60 years old with COVID-19, enrolled during active disease.

The chain employs TRBV18 and TRBJ2-1, with 10 bases that match TRBD2. This CDR3 has 17 amino acids. Germline loops: CDR1 KGHSH, CDR2 LQKENI. Losses at the gene ends were 2 bases for V and 5 bases for J; bases not matched to a gene: 9. CDR3 sequence reads: CASSPESGGDHDNEQFF. In nucleotides, the CDR3 is TGTGCCAGCTCACCAGAAAGCGGGGGGGACCATGACAATGAGCAGTTCTTC.

The V gene is TRBV20-1, the J gene TRBJ1-1; weak D call: TRBD1 (5 bases). CDR3 size: 11 residues. V gave up 3 bases and J gave up 11 bases, with 13 bases separating them. The germline CDR1 and CDR2 sequences are DFQATT and SNEGSKA (reference sequence). In DNA, the CDR3 is TGCAGTGCTAGTGGGGGGGTAAAGGCTTTCTTT. As protein: CSASGGVKAFF.

J is TRBJ1-5 and V is TRBV7-9; TRBD1 matches at 10 bases. The CDR3 length is 16 residues. Germline V lookup: CDR1 SEHNR, CDR2 FQNEAQ (reference sequence). The ends lost 1 base at V and 5 bases at J; junction bases unmatched: 5. The CDR3 loop is CASSLGVTGGDQPQHF. The CDR3 DNA follows: TGTGCCAGCAGCTTAGGTGTGACAGGGGGCGATCAGCCCCAGCATTTT.

On this clone itself: The sample carries other DNA sequences with the same CDR3. V is TRBV5-5 and J is TRBJ2-7; a weak D match, TRBD1 (5 bases). Germline CDR1 reads SGHKS; CDR2 reads YYEKEE (reference sequence). This CDR3 contains 13 residues. V lost 2 bases and J lost 3, with 9 bases in between. CDR3 residues: CASSFTGSYEQYF. Here the CDR3 DNA reads TGTGCCAGCAGCTTCACAGGCAGCTACGAGCAGTACTTC.

The chain uses TRBV30 and TRBJ2-7; D is perhaps TRBD2 (6 bases). Germline CDR1 GTSNPN, CDR2 SVGIG (reference sequence). This CDR3 has 13 amino acids. V lost 1 base, J lost 3 bases, and 10 bases lay in between. The CDR3 sequence: CAWSAGTYYEQYF. As DNA, the CDR3 is TGTGCCTGGAGTGCCGGGACTTACTACGAGCAGTACTTC.

Comments on this clone: This sample also contains other DNA sequences that code for the same CDR3. The chain recombines TRBV27 with TRBJ1-2, with 9 positions matching TRBD1. V shed 2 bases and J 9 bases; nucleotides not matched to a gene: 4. The CDR3 spans 13 residues. Germline lookup yields CDR1 MNHEY and CDR2 SMNVEV (reference sequence). Here the CDR3 reads CASSLAGQGRYTF. In DNA, the CDR3 is TGTGCCAGCAGTTTAGCGGGACAGGGACGCTACACCTTC.

The rearrangement uses TRBV15 and TRBJ2-7; D might be TRBD2 (6 bases). Trimming shortened V by 1 base and J by 5 bases, and 6 bases separated the two germline ends. Germline V gene lookup returns CDR1 LNHNV and CDR2 YYDKDF (reference sequence). This CDR3 region has 12 residues. This CDR3 is CATSRVADEQYF. As DNA, the CDR3 is TGTGCCACCAGCAGAGTAGCGGACGAGCAGTACTTC.

The chain joins TRBV6-5 to TRBJ1-6; D is ambiguous. Between the trimmed V and J ends, which lost 2 bases and 9 bases, there was a span of 11 bases. Germline V gene lookup returns CDR1 MNHEY and CDR2 SVGAGI. This CDR3 contains 14 residues. The CDR3 DNA sequence: TGTGCCAGCAGTTACCCCGGGGTGGTTTCACCCCTCCACTTT. Translated, it gives CASSYPGVVSPLHF.

The CDR3 DNA is TGCGCCAGCAGACAGGACACCCCCGGGGAGCTGTTTTTT. This codes for CASRQDTPGELFF. The chain couples TRBV5-1 to TRBJ2-2; D possibly corresponds to TRBD1 (5 bases). CDR1 and CDR2 (germline): SGHRS, YFSETQ. The CDR3 consists of 13 residues. V lost 5 bases to trimming and J lost 6 bases, with 11 bases between them.

The rearrangement uses TRBV5-6 and TRBJ2-7; no clear D gene. Germline loops: CDR1 SGHDT, CDR2 YYEEEE. Trimming cost V 4 bases and J 0 bases, with 5 bases left between them. The CDR3 has 12 residues. The CDR3 loop reads CASSVSSYEQYF. CDR3 coding DNA: TGTGCCAGCAGCGTTAGCTCCTACGAGCAGTACTTC.

The chain recombines TRBV5-1 with TRBJ2-3, with D unclear. The V gene lost 0 bases and the J gene lost 6 bases, with 11 bases spanning the gap. In germline, CDR1 is SGHRS, CDR2 YFSETQ. The CDR3 extends over 14 amino acids. This chain's CDR3 is CASSLGRETDTQYF. The DNA of the CDR3 is TGCGCCAGCAGCTTGGGCCGCGAAACTGATACGCAGTATTTT.

J is TRBJ1-1 and V is TRBV10-1, with D maybe TRBD1 (5 bases). This CDR3 contains 14 residues. V gave up 0 bases and J gave up 10 bases, with 15 bases separating them. Germline-derived CDR1 and CDR2 are WNHNN and SYGVQD (reference sequence). The CDR3 region is CASSESRGLDLAFF. DNA of the CDR3: TGCGCCAGCAGTGAGTCTAGGGGACTGGATTTAGCTTTCTTT.

J is TRBJ1-1 and V is TRBV19; 7 bases align to TRBD1. J lost 7 bases, V lost 9 bases, and 8 bases had no gene match. Germline V gene data show CDR1 as LNHDA and CDR2 as SQIVND (reference sequence). The CDR3 has 12 amino acids. The CDR3 spells CASAPGQSEAFF. DNA of the CDR3: TGTGCCAGCGCTCCGGGACAGAGTGAAGCTTTCTTT.

This chain joins TRBV19 and TRBJ1-1; 10 bases line up with TRBD1. CDR1 and CDR2 from the germline V gene are LNHDA and SQIVND (reference sequence). The trim removed 7 bases at V and 4 bases at J, leaving 9 bases unmatched. There are 15 residues in the CDR3. This CDR3 reads CASNSRDRGSTEAFF. Written as DNA, the CDR3 is TGTGCCAGTAACAGCCGGGACAGGGGAAGCACTGAAGCTTTCTTT.

The CDR3 loop reads CASSLQGIREKLFF. The CDR3 DNA reads as TGTGCCAGCAGCTTACAGGGTATTCGGGAAAAACTGTTTTTT. The V and J genes are TRBV5-4 and TRBJ1-4; tentatively, D is TRBD1 (6 bases). V gave up 2 bases and J gave up 8 bases, with 13 bases separating them. The CDR3 sequence is 14 residues long. Germline V gene lookup returns CDR1 SGHNT and CDR2 YYREEE (reference sequence).

The gene calls are TRBV6-5 and TRBJ1-2; perhaps TRBD1 as D (5 bases). The germline V and J ends were trimmed by 2 bases and 8 bases, with 18 bases remaining between them. The CDR3 has 15 residues. Per germline, CDR1 MNHEY and CDR2 SVGAGI. The CDR3 sequence: CASSYVGREVGGYTF. The DNA for the CDR3 is TGTGCCAGCAGTTACGTTGGCAGGGAGGTTGGCGGCTACACCTTC.

The chain combines TRBV6-2 or TRBV6-3 with TRBJ2-2; TRBD2 is a possible D gene (6 bases). This CDR3 has 17 residues. The germline V and J ends were trimmed by 5 bases and 9 bases, with 25 bases remaining between them. Germline lookup yields CDR1 MNHEY and CDR2 SVGEGT. CDR3 loop: CASSTPGLLVGDRELFF. CDR3 sequence (DNA): TGTGCCAGCAGTACCCCGGGACTCTTGGTGGGCGACCGGGAGCTGTTTTTT.

The chain carries TRBV6-5 and TRBJ2-3; D gene ambiguous. CDR1 MNHEY and CDR2 SVGAGI come from the germline V gene. Trimming took 8 bases from V and 2 from J, leaving 11 bases between them. The length of the CDR3 is 13 residues. For the CDR3, the DNA is TGTGCCAGCTCGGAAGTAGCCACAGATACGCAGTATTTT. This sequence encodes CASSEVATDTQYF.

This sequence joins TRBV2 and TRBJ1-3, with 7 nucleotides matching TRBD1. This CDR3 has 13 amino acids. The germline V gene encodes CDR1 SNHLY and CDR2 FYNNEI. The J segment lost 7 bases and the V segment lost 5 bases, leaving 5 bases of the junction unmatched. The CDR3 DNA reads as TGTGCCAGCAGTACCGACAGGGCTAACACCATATATTTT. Protein: CASSTDRANTIYF.

The V and J genes are TRBV5-1 and TRBJ2-7; maybe TRBD2 (5 bases). This CDR3 has 14 residues. V was pared by 0 bases and J by 2 bases, with 9 bases between. The V gene's germline CDR1 is SGHRS and CDR2 YFSETQ. CDR3 loop: CASSLDLGAYEQYF. The CDR3 coding sequence is TGCGCCAGCAGCTTGGATCTGGGAGCCTACGAGCAGTACTTC.